The next 18 T cell receptor beta chains were all read from a single sample in a study of early T cells in non-severe SARS-CoV-2 infection. TCRdb re-called the 5' RACE reads through MiXCR, storing one row per CDR3 protein. The table shows about 26,000 distinct CDR3 sequences, with 4.4% occurring only once. Source material: whole blood. These TCRs come from an adult who was a healthcare worker with PCR-confirmed SARS-CoV-2 infection or an uninfected control (not recorded which).

This clonotype was counted many times. The chain links TRBV11-2 to TRBJ1-5; 9 bases map to TRBD1. With V trimmed by 5 bases and J by 4 bases, 3 bases remained unmatched. Germline V CDR1 and CDR2: SGHAT, FQNNGV. This CDR3 comprises 14 residues. The CDR3 DNA sequence: TGTGCCAGCAGCACGGACAGGGGAAATCAGCCCCAGCATTTT. This encodes CASSTDRGNQPQHF.

The chain recombines TRBV24-1 with TRBJ2-7; TRBD1 or TRBD2 may be the D gene (5 bases each). The V gene's germline CDR1 is KGHDR and CDR2 SFDVKD. This CDR3 has 14 amino acids. V dropped 7 bases and J dropped 0 bases, with 12 bases sitting between them. The CDR3 nucleotides read TGTGCCACCAGCCCCGGGACCAACTCCTACGAGCAGTACTTC. This sequence encodes CATSPGTNSYEQYF.

This clonotype was picked up many times. The chain is built from TRBV7-6 and TRBJ2-5; the D gene could be TRBD1 or TRBD2 (6 bases each). Trimming cost V 0 bases and J 2 bases, with 13 bases left between them. The germline V gene has CDR1 SGHVS and CDR2 FNYEAQ. This CDR3 has 16 amino acids. The CDR3 region has the DNA TGTGCCAGCAGCTTAGCGGGGGGCAGGGGTCAAGAGACCCAGTACTTC. Protein product: CASSLAGGRGQETQYF.

There are many counts of this clonotype. The DNA of the CDR3 is TGTGCCAGCAGCTTCGGGCGGGGGGCCTACAATGAGCAGTTCTTC. Translated: CASSFGRGAYNEQFF. The chain is built from TRBV13 and TRBJ2-1; TRBD2 aligns across 8 bases. The CDR3 extends over 15 amino acids. CDR1 PRHDT and CDR2 FYEKMQ come from the germline V gene (reference sequence). V lost 3 bases and J lost 2; bases outside the gene matches: 3.

This clonotype was detected many times. The chain couples TRBV18 to TRBJ2-3; TRBD1 matches 10 bases. The CDR3 covers 15 residues. Trimming cost V 4 bases and J 4 bases; bases outside gene matches: 5. The germline gives CDR1 KGHSH, CDR2 LQKENI. CDR3 nucleotides: TGTGCCAGCTCACTCGACAGGGGGCGCGCAGATACGCAGTATTTT. Protein product: CASSLDRGRADTQYF.

The genes are TRBV24-1 and TRBJ2-2; weak D call: TRBD2 (6 bases). Trimming pared 4 bases from V and 9 bases from J, leaving 11 bases between. Germline CDR1 KGHDR, CDR2 SFDVKD. CDR3 length: 13 amino acids. The CDR3 protein is CATSEEGVRELFF. The CDR3 DNA reads as TGTGCCACCAGTGAGGAGGGAGTCCGGGAGCTGTTTTTT.

This clonotype has a count of ten or more. The CDR3 region has the DNA TGTGCCAGCAGGACAGGGTTTGGAAACACCATATATTTT. This translates into CASRTGFGNTIYF. The rearrangement uses TRBV12-3 or TRBV12-4 and TRBJ1-3; 7 nucleotides match TRBD1. The CDR3 has 13 residues. Losses at the gene ends were 6 bases for V and 3 bases for J; bases not matched to a gene: 2.

Ten or more counts support this clonotype. V gene TRBV4-1 combines with J gene TRBJ1-2, with TRBD1 identical over 8 bases. The V and J ends lost 2 bases and 2 bases, in that order; junction bases with no gene match: 4. This CDR3 region has 15 residues. The germline V gene has CDR1 MGHRA and CDR2 YSYEKL. CDR3 nucleotide sequence: TGCGCCAGCAGCCAACCATGGACAGGGAACTATGGCTACACCTTC. It is translated as CASSQPWTGNYGYTF.

The rearrangement links TRBV5-1 to TRBJ1-1, with D possibly matching TRBD1 (5 bases). Trimming left V 2 bases short and J 3 bases short, with 14 bases between. The germline V gene has CDR1 SGHRS and CDR2 YFSETQ. This CDR3 has 15 amino acids. Written as DNA, the CDR3 is TGCGCCAGCAGCTTACTCCCCGGGACGGACACTGAAGCTTTCTTT. Amino acid sequence: CASSLLPGTDTEAFF.

This clonotype occurred many times. The DNA of the CDR3 is TGTGCCAGCAGCTTACCAGCGGGCGTCGCTCAGCCCCAGCATTTT. The encoded protein is CASSLPAGVAQPQHF. The chain links TRBV7-4 to TRBJ1-5; no firm D call. Per the germline V gene, CDR1 is SGHVT and CDR2 is SQSDAQ. The germline V and J ends were trimmed by 2 bases and 6 bases, with 14 bases remaining between them. This CDR3 is 15 amino acids long.

This clonotype has a count of ten or more. This chain links TRBV3-1 with TRBJ2-5; D call uncertain. CDR1 is LGHDT, CDR2 YNNKEL, per germline (reference sequence). This CDR3 is built from 11 residues. V lost 5 bases and J 4 bases, leaving 5 bases between the germline ends. The CDR3, as DNA: TGTGCCAGCAGCGTACGAGAGACCCAGTACTTC. Protein: CASSVRETQYF.

This clonotype was seen many times. V is TRBV30 and J is TRBJ2-7; possibly TRBD1 for D (5 bases). This CDR3 has 12 amino acids. Per germline, CDR1 GTSNPN and CDR2 SVGIG (reference sequence). V lost 4 bases and J 0 bases, leaving 7 bases between the germline ends. The CDR3 bases are TGTGCCTGGAATCAGGGCTCCTACGAGCAGTACTTC. This gives the protein CAWNQGSYEQYF.

Judged by abundance, this clonotype is medium-sized. The V gene is TRBV7-2, the J gene TRBJ2-7; TRBD1 matches 7 bases. Per the germline V gene, CDR1 is SGHTA and CDR2 is FQGNSA. The V gene end was trimmed by 4 bases and the J gene end by 3 bases; junction bases not matched to a gene: 6. The CDR3 runs to 14 residues. This CDR3 is CASSSDRALYEQYF. CDR3 nucleotide sequence: TGTGCCAGCAGCTCCGACAGGGCCCTCTACGAGCAGTACTTC.

The rearrangement links TRBV27 to TRBJ1-5; tentative D call: TRBD1 (6 bases). V was shortened by 6 bases and J by 0 bases, with 15 bases between the two germline ends. The CDR3 is 16 residues long. Germline values: CDR1 MNHEY, CDR2 SMNVEV (reference sequence). CDR3 DNA sequence: TGTGCCAGCAGCCCGGGACACACGAATAGCAATCAGCCCCAGCATTTT. It is translated as CASSPGHTNSNQPQHF.

This clonotype has a count of ten or more. The rearrangement links TRBV5-1 to TRBJ2-5; D is perhaps TRBD2 (6 bases). Germline V gives CDR1 SGHRS, CDR2 YFSETQ. The CDR3 contains 13 residues. V was clipped by 4 bases and J by 1 base, with 8 bases between them. The CDR3 region has the DNA TGCGCCAGCAGCGACGGGGGCCAAGAGACCCAGTACTTC. Encoded protein: CASSDGGQETQYF. Full variable domain (missing parts from reference TRBV5-1 and TRBJ2-5): KAGVTQTPRYLIKTRGQQVTLSCSPISGHRSVSWYQQTPGQGLQFLFEYFSETQRNKGNFPGRFSGRQFSNSRSEMNVSTLELGDSALYLCASSDGGQETQYFGPGTRLLVL.

This clonotype occurred many times. The CDR3 protein is CATSRALGKTGDRSPLHF. In nucleotides, the CDR3 is TGTGCCACCAGCAGAGCCTTAGGAAAGACAGGGGATCGTTCACCCCTCCACTTT. The rearrangement joins TRBV15 to TRBJ1-6; TRBD1 matches 8 bases. CDR1 LNHNV and CDR2 YYDKDF come from the germline V gene (reference sequence). The CDR3 runs to 18 residues. The V segment lost 1 base and the J segment 9 bases; nucleotides outside the gene matches: 14. Variable domain in full (rest from reference TRBV15 and TRBJ1-6): DAMVIQNPRYQVTQFGKPVTLSCSQTLNHNVMYWYQQKSSQAPKLLFHYYDKDFNNEADTPDNFQSRRPNTSFCFLDIRSPGLGDTAMYLCATSRALGKTGDRSPLHFGNGTRLTVT.

This clonotype was detected many times. The genes are TRBV7-2 and TRBJ1-6, with 9 bases matching TRBD1. Germline V CDR1 and CDR2: SGHTA, FQGNSA. With 6 bases clipped from V and 3 bases from J, the junction kept 6 bases outside the gene matches. The CDR3 is 16 residues long. For the CDR3, the DNA is TGTGCCAGCAGTAGACCGGGACAGGGCTATAATTCACCCCTCCACTTT. Its translation: CASSRPGQGYNSPLHF. Using reference TRBV7-2 and TRBJ1-6 for the parts outside the CDR3, the full variable domain is GAGVSQSPSNKVTEKGKDVELRCDPISGHTALYWYRQSLGQGLEFLIYFQGNSAPDKSGLPSDRFSAERTGGSVSTLTIQRTQQEDSAVYLCASSRPGQGYNSPLHFGNGTRLTVT.

In this sample, this clonotype turned up many times. This rearrangement joins TRBV12-3 or TRBV12-4 to TRBJ1-1, with 12 bases fitting TRBD1. This CDR3 comprises 14 residues. The V gene end was trimmed by 3 bases and the J gene end by 10 bases; junction bases not matched to a gene: 6. The CDR3 bases are TGTGCCAGCAGTTTCGGGACAGGGGGCTTAGGAGCTTTCTTT. Translating it yields CASSFGTGGLGAFF.